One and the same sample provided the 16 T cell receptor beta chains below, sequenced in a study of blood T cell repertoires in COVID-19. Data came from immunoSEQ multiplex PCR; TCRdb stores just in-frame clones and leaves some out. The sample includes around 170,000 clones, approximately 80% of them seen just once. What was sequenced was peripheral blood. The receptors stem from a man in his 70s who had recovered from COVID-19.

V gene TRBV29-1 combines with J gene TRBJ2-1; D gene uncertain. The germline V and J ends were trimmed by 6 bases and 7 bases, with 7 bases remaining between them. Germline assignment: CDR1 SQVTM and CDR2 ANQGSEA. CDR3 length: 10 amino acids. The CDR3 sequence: CSVRGNEQFF. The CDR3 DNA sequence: TGCAGCGTAAGAGGAAATGAGCAGTTCTTC.

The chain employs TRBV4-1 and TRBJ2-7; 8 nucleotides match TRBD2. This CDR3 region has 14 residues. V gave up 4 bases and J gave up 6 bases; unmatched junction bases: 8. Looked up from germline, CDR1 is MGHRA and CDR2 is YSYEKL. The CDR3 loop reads CASSRLGLGTEQYF. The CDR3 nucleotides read TGCGCCAGCAGCCGATTGGGACTAGGGACCGAGCAGTACTTC.

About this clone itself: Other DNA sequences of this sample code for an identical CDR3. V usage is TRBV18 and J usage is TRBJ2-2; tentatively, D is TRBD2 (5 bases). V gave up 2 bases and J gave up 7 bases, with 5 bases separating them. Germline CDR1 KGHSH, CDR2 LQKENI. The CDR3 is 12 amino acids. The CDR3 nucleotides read TGTGCCAGCTCACCAGCGGGCGGGGAGCTGTTTTTT. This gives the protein CASSPAGGELFF. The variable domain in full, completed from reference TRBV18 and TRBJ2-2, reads NAGVMQNPRHLVRRRGQEARLRCSPMKGHSHVYWYRQLPEEGLKFMVYLQKENIIDESGMPKERFSAEFPKEGPSILRIQQVVRGDSAAYFCASSPAGGELFFGEGSRLTVL.

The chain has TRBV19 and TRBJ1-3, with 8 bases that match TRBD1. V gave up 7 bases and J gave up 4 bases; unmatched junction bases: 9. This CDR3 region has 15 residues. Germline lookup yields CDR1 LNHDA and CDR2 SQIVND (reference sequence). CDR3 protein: CASTPQGAVGNTIYF. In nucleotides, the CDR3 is TGTGCCAGTACCCCCCAGGGGGCGGTCGGAAACACCATATATTTT. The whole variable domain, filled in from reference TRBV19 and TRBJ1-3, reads DGGITQSPKYLFRKEGQNVTLSCEQNLNHDAMYWYRQDPGQGLRLIYYSQIVNDFQKGDIAEGYSVSREKKESFPLTVTSAQKNPTAFYLCASTPQGAVGNTIYFGEGSWLTVV.

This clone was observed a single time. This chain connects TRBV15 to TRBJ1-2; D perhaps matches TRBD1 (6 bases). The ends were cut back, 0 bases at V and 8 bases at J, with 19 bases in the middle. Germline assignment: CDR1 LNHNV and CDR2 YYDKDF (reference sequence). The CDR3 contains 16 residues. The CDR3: CATSRDRVGGKGGYTF. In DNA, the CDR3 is TGTGCCACCAGCAGAGATAGGGTAGGGGGTAAGGGCGGCTACACCTTC.

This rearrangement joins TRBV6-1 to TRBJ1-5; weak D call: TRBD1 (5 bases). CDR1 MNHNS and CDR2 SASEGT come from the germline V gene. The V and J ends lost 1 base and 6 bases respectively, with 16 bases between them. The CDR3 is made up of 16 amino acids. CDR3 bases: TGTGCCAGCAGTGAAGTTATCGATCAGGGAGGTCAGCCCCAGCATTTT. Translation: CASSEVIDQGGQPQHF.

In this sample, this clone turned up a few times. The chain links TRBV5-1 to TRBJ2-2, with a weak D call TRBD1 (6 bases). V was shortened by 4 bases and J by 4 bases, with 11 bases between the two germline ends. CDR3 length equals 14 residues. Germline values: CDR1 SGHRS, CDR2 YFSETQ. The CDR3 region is CASSPTGLTGELFF. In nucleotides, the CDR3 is TGCGCCAGCAGCCCGACAGGACTCACCGGGGAGCTGTTTTTT.

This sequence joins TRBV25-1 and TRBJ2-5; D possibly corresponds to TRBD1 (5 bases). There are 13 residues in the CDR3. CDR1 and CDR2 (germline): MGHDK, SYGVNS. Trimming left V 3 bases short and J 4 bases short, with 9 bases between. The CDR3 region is CASSDPRVETQYF. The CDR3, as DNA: TGTGCCAGCAGTGATCCCAGGGTAGAGACCCAGTACTTC.

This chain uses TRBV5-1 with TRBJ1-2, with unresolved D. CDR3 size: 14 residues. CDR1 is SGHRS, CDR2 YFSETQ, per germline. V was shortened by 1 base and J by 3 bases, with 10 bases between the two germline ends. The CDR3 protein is CASSLTGIDYGYTF. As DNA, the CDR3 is TGCGCCAGCAGCTTGACGGGGATCGACTATGGCTACACCTTC.

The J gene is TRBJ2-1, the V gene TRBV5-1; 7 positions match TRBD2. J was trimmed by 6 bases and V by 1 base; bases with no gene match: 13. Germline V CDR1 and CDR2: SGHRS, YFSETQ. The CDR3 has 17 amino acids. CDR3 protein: CASSLMLAAGLGNEQFF. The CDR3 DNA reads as TGCGCCAGCAGCTTGATGCTAGCGGCTGGCTTGGGCAATGAGCAGTTCTTC.

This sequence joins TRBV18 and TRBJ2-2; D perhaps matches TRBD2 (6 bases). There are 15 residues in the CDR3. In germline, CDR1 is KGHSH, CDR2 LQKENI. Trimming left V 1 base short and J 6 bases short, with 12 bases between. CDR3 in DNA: TGTGCCAGCTCACCACAAAGGTGGAGGGCCGGGGAGCTGTTTTTT. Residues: CASSPQRWRAGELFF.

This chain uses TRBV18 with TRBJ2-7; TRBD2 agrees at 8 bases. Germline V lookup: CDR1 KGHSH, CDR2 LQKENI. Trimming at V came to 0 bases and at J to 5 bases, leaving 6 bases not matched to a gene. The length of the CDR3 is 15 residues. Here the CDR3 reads CASSPPGGRSHEQYF. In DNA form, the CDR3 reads TGTGCCAGCTCACCACCGGGCGGGAGGTCTCACGAGCAGTACTTC.

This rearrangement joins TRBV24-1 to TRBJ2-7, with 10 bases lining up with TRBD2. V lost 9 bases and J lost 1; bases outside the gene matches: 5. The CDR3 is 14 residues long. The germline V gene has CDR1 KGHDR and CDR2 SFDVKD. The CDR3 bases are TGTGCCACCTCCAGCGGGAGGGTTTCCTACGAGCAGTACTTC. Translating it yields CATSSGRVSYEQYF.

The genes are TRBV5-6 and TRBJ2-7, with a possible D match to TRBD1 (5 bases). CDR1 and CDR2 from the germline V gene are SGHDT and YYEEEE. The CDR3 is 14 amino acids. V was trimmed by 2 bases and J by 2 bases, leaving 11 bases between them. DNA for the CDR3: TGTGCCAGCAGCTTCGGTGACAGTCCCTACGAGCAGTACTTC. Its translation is CASSFGDSPYEQYF.

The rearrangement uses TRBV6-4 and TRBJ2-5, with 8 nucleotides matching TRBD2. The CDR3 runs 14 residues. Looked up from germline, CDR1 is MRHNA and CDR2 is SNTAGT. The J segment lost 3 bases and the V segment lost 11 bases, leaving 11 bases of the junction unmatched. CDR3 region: CADPPLAGKETQYF. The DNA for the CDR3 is TGTGCCGACCCACCCTTAGCGGGAAAAGAGACCCAGTACTTC.

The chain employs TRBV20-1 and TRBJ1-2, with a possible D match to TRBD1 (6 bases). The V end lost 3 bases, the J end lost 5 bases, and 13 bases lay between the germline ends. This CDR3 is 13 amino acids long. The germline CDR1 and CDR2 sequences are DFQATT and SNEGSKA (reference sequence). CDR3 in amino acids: CSASTGTRYGYTF. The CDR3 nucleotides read TGCAGTGCTAGTACAGGGACGAGGTATGGCTACACCTTC.